This is a list of T cell receptor beta chains from one sample in a study of radiotherapy plus CTLA-4 blockade in lung cancer. TCRdb's copy holds only in-frame clones and misses some; the assay was immunoSEQ multiplex PCR. The table records about 95,000 clones, 83% of them present only once. Sequencing used peripheral blood, obtained from a patient treated with radiotherapy plus ipilimumab. The receptors shown here come from a human donor with non-small cell lung cancer who had stable disease on radiotherapy plus ipilimumab. Each CDR3 is given with its conserved first and last residue. The order of the fields is CDR3 DNA, CDR3 protein, J gene, D gene, V gene, clone size. A D gene is named only where the DNA matches it firmly. Clone size is not always given. Where it is, it says once, few, many or a class for expanded clones.

CDR3nt: TGTGCCAGCAGCGGCCCGATTAGCGGGTCTGGGAACATTCAGTACTTC; CDR3aa: CASSGPISGSGNIQYF; j_gene: TRBJ2-4; d_gene: TRBD2; v_gene: TRBV28; abundance: NA
CDR3nt: TGTGCCAGCAGCGCCTTTGAAGGGGGAGGGGGTCAAGAGACCCAGTACTTC; CDR3aa: CASSAFEGGGGQETQYF; j_gene: TRBJ2-5; d_gene: NA; v_gene: TRBV9; abundance: NA
CDR3nt: TGTGCCAGCAGCACGACGGGACTAGCGGCCTACGAGCAGTACTTC; CDR3aa: CASSTTGLAAYEQYF; j_gene: TRBJ2-7; d_gene: TRBD2; v_gene: TRBV28; abundance: NA
CDR3nt: TGCGCCAGCAGCCAAGAGGGGGAAATAGCGGTGAGGACAGATACGCAGTATTTT; CDR3aa: CASSQEGEIAVRTDTQYF; j_gene: TRBJ2-3; d_gene: NA; v_gene: TRBV4-1; abundance: few
CDR3nt: TGTGCCAGCAGTTTATCCGGAAGCACAGATACGCAGTATTTT; CDR3aa: CASSLSGSTDTQYF; j_gene: TRBJ2-3; d_gene: NA; v_gene: TRBV27; abundance: NA
CDR3nt: TGCGCCAGCAGCCAAGAGGATAGGAAACCACTCTCTAATTCACCCCTCCACTTT; CDR3aa: CASSQEDRKPLSNSPLHF; j_gene: TRBJ1-6; d_gene: NA; v_gene: TRBV4-1; abundance: once
CDR3nt: TGTGCCGTCAAGATACTAGCGGGGGGGCATACCGGGGAGCTGTTTTTT; CDR3aa: CAVKILAGGHTGELFF; j_gene: TRBJ2-2; d_gene: TRBD2; v_gene: TRBV27; abundance: NA
CDR3nt: TGTGCCAGCACGGACAGGGCGTATGGCTACACCTTC; CDR3aa: CASTDRAYGYTF; j_gene: TRBJ1-2; d_gene: TRBD1; v_gene: TRBV28; abundance: NA
CDR3nt: TGTGCCAGCTCACCGGAGACCGCACTAACTATGCGCTACACCTTC; CDR3aa: CASSPETALTMRYTF; j_gene: TRBJ1-2; d_gene: NA; v_gene: TRBV18; abundance: NA
CDR3nt: TGTGCCAGCACCTTTGCCCGGGCCGGGGCCAAAAACATTCAGTACTTC; CDR3aa: CASTFARAGAKNIQYF; j_gene: TRBJ2-4; d_gene: NA; v_gene: TRBV6-4; abundance: NA
CDR3nt: TGTGCCAGCAGCGGGGGGCCGACAGGTACCTCTGGAAACACCATATATTTT; CDR3aa: CASSGGPTGTSGNTIYF; j_gene: TRBJ1-3; d_gene: NA; v_gene: TRBV9; abundance: NA
CDR3nt: TGTGCCAGCAGCCCCATGCCGGGACTAGCGAGCCGGGGGGGGCAGTTCTTC; CDR3aa: CASSPMPGLASRGGQFF; j_gene: TRBJ2-1; d_gene: TRBD2; v_gene: TRBV7-6; abundance: NA
CDR3nt: TGTGCCTGGAGTGTACCTGAGGGAGTAGGTGATGAGCAGTTCTTC; CDR3aa: CAWSVPEGVGDEQFF; j_gene: TRBJ2-1; d_gene: NA; v_gene: TRBV30; abundance: NA
CDR3nt: TGTGCCAGCAGTTCCCTGGGACAGTTGAACACTGAAGCTTTCTTT; CDR3aa: CASSSLGQLNTEAFF; j_gene: TRBJ1-1; d_gene: TRBD1; v_gene: TRBV6-6; abundance: NA
CDR3nt: TGTGCCAGCAGACGGGACAGCTACGAGCAGTACTTC; CDR3aa: CASRRDSYEQYF; j_gene: TRBJ2-7; d_gene: TRBD1; v_gene: TRBV28; abundance: NA
CDR3nt: TGTGCCAGCAGACGACAGGGGAACTATGGCTACACCTTC; CDR3aa: CASRRQGNYGYTF; j_gene: TRBJ1-2; d_gene: TRBD1; v_gene: TRBV2; abundance: NA
CDR3nt: TGTGCCAGCAGCTTAACCTCCCGAGGAGCAACGGGCGGTACGCAGTATTTT; CDR3aa: CASSLTSRGATGGTQYF; j_gene: TRBJ2-3; d_gene: NA; v_gene: TRBV7-2; abundance: NA
CDR3nt: TGTGCCACCGGGGACAGGGGGAGCTCCTACGAGCAGTACTTC; CDR3aa: CATGDRGSSYEQYF; j_gene: TRBJ2-7; d_gene: TRBD1; v_gene: TRBV19; abundance: NA
CDR3nt: TGTGCCAGCAGTTCACTGGCGGGGGGGCAAAATGAGCAGTTCTTC; CDR3aa: CASSSLAGGQNEQFF; j_gene: TRBJ2-1; d_gene: TRBD2; v_gene: TRBV6-6; abundance: NA
CDR3nt: TGCGCCAGCAGGAGGACAGTCGGGGGCACTGAAGCTTTCTTT; CDR3aa: CASRRTVGGTEAFF; j_gene: TRBJ1-1; d_gene: NA; v_gene: TRBV5-1; abundance: NA
CDR3nt: TGTGCCAGCAGCGCTACGGGTCACTCTGGAAACACCATATATTTT; CDR3aa: CASSATGHSGNTIYF; j_gene: TRBJ1-3; d_gene: NA; v_gene: TRBV7-9; abundance: NA
CDR3nt: TGCGCCAGCACATACGGCGGGGGAGGGTCCTCCTACGAGCAGTACTTC; CDR3aa: CASTYGGGGSSYEQYF; j_gene: TRBJ2-7; d_gene: TRBD2; v_gene: TRBV5-1; abundance: NA
CDR3nt: TGTGCCAGCAGCTCCCTCGGAGGCGGGGACTCTGGAAACACCATATATTTT; CDR3aa: CASSSLGGGDSGNTIYF; j_gene: TRBJ1-3; d_gene: NA; v_gene: TRBV5-5; abundance: NA
CDR3nt: TGTGCCAGCAGCTCCGACAGGGCGAATTCACCCCTCCACTTT; CDR3aa: CASSSDRANSPLHF; j_gene: TRBJ1-6; d_gene: TRBD1; v_gene: TRBV7-8; abundance: NA
CDR3nt: TGTGCCAGCACCTCCCCCCGCGAGTTCCAAGAGACCCAGTACTTC; CDR3aa: CASTSPREFQETQYF; j_gene: TRBJ2-5; d_gene: NA; v_gene: TRBV2; abundance: NA
CDR3nt: TGTGCCAGTAGGAGGACAGGGCAATCCTACGAGCAGTACTTC; CDR3aa: CASRRTGQSYEQYF; j_gene: TRBJ2-7; d_gene: TRBD1; v_gene: TRBV19; abundance: NA
CDR3nt: TGTGCCAGCAGCTCCCCCGGGACAGGCAATCAGCCCCAGCATTTT; CDR3aa: CASSSPGTGNQPQHF; j_gene: TRBJ1-5; d_gene: TRBD1; v_gene: TRBV7-9; abundance: NA
CDR3nt: TGTGCCAGCTTCCATTGGGGGGCGCGCCACGAGCAGTACTTC; CDR3aa: CASFHWGARHEQYF; j_gene: TRBJ2-7; d_gene: NA; v_gene: TRBV5-6; abundance: NA
CDR3nt: TGTGCCAGCAGCAACCTCGGGACTAGCAATACGCAGTATTTT; CDR3aa: CASSNLGTSNTQYF; j_gene: TRBJ2-3; d_gene: TRBD2; v_gene: TRBV11-2; abundance: few
CDR3nt: TGTGCCAGCAGTGAACCGGGTCTAGCGGGCTATGGCTACACCTTC; CDR3aa: CASSEPGLAGYGYTF; j_gene: TRBJ1-2; d_gene: NA; v_gene: TRBV6-1; abundance: NA
CDR3nt: TGTGCCTGGGGTAACGGACAGGCTGCTAATGAAAAACTGTTTTTT; CDR3aa: CAWGNGQAANEKLFF; j_gene: TRBJ1-4; d_gene: TRBD1; v_gene: TRBV30; abundance: NA